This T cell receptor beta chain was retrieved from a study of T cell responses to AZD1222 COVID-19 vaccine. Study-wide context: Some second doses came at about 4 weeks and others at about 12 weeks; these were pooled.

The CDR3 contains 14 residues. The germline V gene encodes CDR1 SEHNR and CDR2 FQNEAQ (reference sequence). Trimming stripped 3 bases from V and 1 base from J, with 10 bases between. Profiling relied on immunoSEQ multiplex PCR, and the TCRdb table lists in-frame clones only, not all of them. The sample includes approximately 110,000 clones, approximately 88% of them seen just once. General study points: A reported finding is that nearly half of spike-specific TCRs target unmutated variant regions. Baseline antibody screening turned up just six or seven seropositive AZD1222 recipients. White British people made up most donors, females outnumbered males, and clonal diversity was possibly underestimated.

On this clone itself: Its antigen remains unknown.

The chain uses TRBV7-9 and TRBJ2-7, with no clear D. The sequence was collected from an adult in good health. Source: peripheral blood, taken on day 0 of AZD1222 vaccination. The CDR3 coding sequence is TGTGCCAGCAGCTTCTCAAGCAGATCCTACGAGCAGTACTTC. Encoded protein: CASSFSSRSYEQYF.